The clone carrying this TCR beta chain was detected many times. As yet, its antigen is unknown. V gave up 7 bases and J gave up 6 bases, with 16 bases separating them. In germline, CDR1 is SQVTM, CDR2 ANQGSEA. CDR3 length: 12 amino acids. These data originate in a study of CD8 T cells in ankylosing spondylitis. Findings and caveats of the study: Disease-linked clones were reportedly significantly enriched in matched ankylosing spondylitis synovial fluid. Reactive arthritis synovial fluid and blood previously showed some of these motif variants. Blood from ankylosing spondylitis patients appeared to carry a characteristic roughly 8-variant TCR beta motif.

Researchers built TCR beta libraries using quantitative 5'-RACE with molecular barcodes. TCRdb analysed the 5' RACE reads with MiXCR anew, one entry per CDR3 protein. The sample carries 450,000 to 550,000 distinct CDR3 sequences, approximately 5.3% recorded once. The sequencing input was blood, either unsorted or a sorted T cell fraction (not recorded which). The gene calls are TRBV29-1 and TRBJ2-7; TRBD1 might be the D (6 bases). This TCR was sampled from a male donor with ankylosing spondylitis. CDR3 sequence (DNA): TGCAGCGACAAAGACAGGCACCGCGAGCAGTACTTC. It is translated as CSDKDRHREQYF.